These T cell receptor beta chains were read from a single sample in a study of graft-versus-host responses after intestinal transplantation. Assay used: immunoSEQ multiplex PCR; TCRdb lists only in-frame clones, some missing. The data show around 4,000 clones, 20% to 25% seen once. The sample in question was alloreactive CD4+ T cells from a mixed lymphocyte reaction culture, obtained before transplantation. Receptors were obtained from a human patient who was an organ donor for intestinal transplantation. The CDR3 runs from the conserved cysteine through the conserved F or W. The order of the fields is J gene, clone size, V gene, D gene, CDR3 length, CDR3 protein, CDR3 DNA. The D gene is left open where the match is weak. Not all rows give a size; the values are once, few, many and, for expanded clones, a class.

j_call: TRBJ1-2
clone_size: medium-sized
v_call: TRBV28
d_call: NA
cdr3_length: 15
cdr3_aa: CAHGAPQGRNYGYTF
cdr3_nt: TGTGCCCATGGGGCCCCCCAGGGCAGGAACTATGGCTACACCTTC

j_call: TRBJ2-3
clone_size: medium-sized
v_call: TRBV4-2
d_call: TRBD2
cdr3_length: 16
cdr3_aa: CASSQVERGPQDTQYF
cdr3_nt: TGTGCCAGCAGCCAAGTCGAGCGGGGGCCCCAGGATACGCAGTATTTT

j_call: TRBJ1-2
clone_size: NA
v_call: TRBV9
d_call: NA
cdr3_length: 16
cdr3_aa: CASSVAPGRDDYGYTF
cdr3_nt: TGTGCCAGCAGCGTAGCTCCGGGGCGGGACGACTATGGCTACACCTTC

j_call: TRBJ1-6
clone_size: once
v_call: TRBV2
d_call: NA
cdr3_length: 15
cdr3_aa: CASSEDMAYNSPLHF
cdr3_nt: TGTGCCAGCAGTGAGGACATGGCCTATAATTCACCCCTCCACTTT

j_call: TRBJ2-5
clone_size: few
v_call: TRBV6-6
d_call: NA
cdr3_length: 11
cdr3_aa: CASSYERTQYF
cdr3_nt: TGTGCCAGCAGTTACGAGAGGACCCAGTACTTC

j_call: TRBJ2-3
clone_size: few
v_call: TRBV6-6
d_call: NA
cdr3_length: 15
cdr3_aa: CASSYSRQSTDTQYF
cdr3_nt: TGTGCCAGCAGTTACTCACGACAGAGCACAGATACGCAGTATTTT

j_call: TRBJ2-2
clone_size: NA
v_call: TRBV2
d_call: TRBD2
cdr3_length: 15
cdr3_aa: CASSYSGGFTGELFF
cdr3_nt: TGTGCCAGCAGTTACAGCGGGGGCTTCACCGGGGAGCTGTTTTTT

j_call: TRBJ1-1
clone_size: NA
v_call: TRBV16
d_call: NA
cdr3_length: 13
cdr3_aa: CASSRRGNTEAFF
cdr3_nt: TGTGCCAGCAGCCGCCGGGGAAACACTGAAGCTTTCTTT

j_call: TRBJ1-1
clone_size: medium-sized
v_call: TRBV19
d_call: NA
cdr3_length: 14
cdr3_aa: CASGLTVMNTEAFF
cdr3_nt: TGTGCCAGCGGTTTGACAGTAATGAACACTGAAGCTTTCTTT

j_call: TRBJ2-2
clone_size: NA
v_call: TRBV14
d_call: NA
cdr3_length: 15
cdr3_aa: CASSLLTSGTGELFF
cdr3_nt: TGTGCCAGCAGCCTTCTGACAAGTGGTACCGGGGAGCTGTTTTTT

j_call: TRBJ1-6
clone_size: NA
v_call: TRBV5-4
d_call: NA
cdr3_length: 14
cdr3_aa: CASSFGGLLTPLHF
cdr3_nt: TGTGCCAGCAGCTTCGGGGGACTATTGACACCCCTCCACTTT

j_call: TRBJ1-1
clone_size: NA
v_call: TRBV18
d_call: TRBD1
cdr3_length: 13
cdr3_aa: CASSRGQDEEAFF
cdr3_nt: TGTGCCAGCTCACGGGGACAGGATGAAGAAGCTTTCTTT

j_call: TRBJ1-5
clone_size: few
v_call: TRBV7-3
d_call: NA
cdr3_length: 13
cdr3_aa: CASSLDPRGPQHF
cdr3_nt: TGTGCCAGCAGCTTAGATCCACGGGGACCCCAGCATTTT

j_call: TRBJ2-5
clone_size: medium-sized
v_call: TRBV6-1
d_call: NA
cdr3_length: 12
cdr3_aa: CASSEQKETQYF
cdr3_nt: TGTGCCAGCAGTGAACAGAAAGAGACCCAGTACTTC

j_call: TRBJ2-1
clone_size: NA
v_call: TRBV6-1
d_call: NA
cdr3_length: 15
cdr3_aa: CASSGGTVWDNEQFF
cdr3_nt: TGTGCCAGCAGCGGGGGTACGGTTTGGGACAATGAGCAGTTCTTC

j_call: TRBJ1-2
clone_size: few
v_call: TRBV11-1
d_call: NA
cdr3_length: 16
cdr3_aa: CASSTGLLQGYYGYTF
cdr3_nt: TGTGCCAGCAGCACGGGACTTCTTCAGGGCTACTATGGCTACACCTTC

j_call: TRBJ2-3
clone_size: NA
v_call: TRBV11-3
d_call: TRBD2
cdr3_length: 14
cdr3_aa: CASSHSGVTDTQYF
cdr3_nt: TGTGCCAGCAGCCATAGCGGGGTCACAGATACGCAGTATTTT

j_call: TRBJ1-2
clone_size: medium-sized
v_call: TRBV10-3
d_call: NA
cdr3_length: 20
cdr3_aa: CAISLDPFGEGLGNNYGYTF
cdr3_nt: TGTGCCATCAGCCTGGACCCCTTCGGGGAGGGATTGGGAAATAACTATGGCTACACCTTC

j_call: TRBJ2-2
clone_size: NA
v_call: TRBV27
d_call: TRBD2
cdr3_length: 15
cdr3_aa: CASRPGLENTGELFF
cdr3_nt: TGTGCCAGCAGGCCGGGACTAGAGAACACCGGGGAGCTGTTTTTT

j_call: TRBJ1-2
clone_size: NA
v_call: TRBV11-3
d_call: NA
cdr3_length: 17
cdr3_aa: CASSSSSYLGKTYGYTF
cdr3_nt: TGTGCCAGCAGCAGCTCTAGCTATCTCGGAAAGACCTATGGCTACACCTTC

j_call: TRBJ2-5
clone_size: medium-sized
v_call: TRBV28
d_call: NA
cdr3_length: 13
cdr3_aa: CASSFTGWETQYF
cdr3_nt: TGTGCCAGCAGTTTCACAGGGTGGGAGACCCAGTACTTC

j_call: TRBJ1-2
clone_size: NA
v_call: TRBV28
d_call: NA
cdr3_length: 14
cdr3_aa: CASSSLRGVWGYTF
cdr3_nt: TGTGCCAGCAGTTCCCTTAGAGGAGTTTGGGGCTACACCTTC

j_call: TRBJ1-2
clone_size: NA
v_call: TRBV7-7
d_call: NA
cdr3_length: 14
cdr3_aa: CASSLSQGLVGYTF
cdr3_nt: TGTGCCAGCAGCTTGTCTCAGGGGTTGGTTGGCTACACCTTC

j_call: TRBJ1-5
clone_size: NA
v_call: TRBV19
d_call: NA
cdr3_length: 16
cdr3_aa: CASSIVAGFSNQPQHF
cdr3_nt: TGTGCCAGTAGTATAGTGGCAGGGTTCAGCAATCAGCCCCAGCATTTT

j_call: TRBJ2-3
clone_size: few
v_call: TRBV4-2
d_call: TRBD2
cdr3_length: 15
cdr3_aa: CASSQAGGGSDTQYF
cdr3_nt: TGTGCCAGCAGCCAAGCGGGCGGGGGGTCAGATACGCAGTATTTT

j_call: TRBJ2-3
clone_size: medium-sized
v_call: TRBV5-6
d_call: TRBD2
cdr3_length: 15
cdr3_aa: CASSLAGDSTDTQYF
cdr3_nt: TGTGCCAGCAGCTTAGCGGGGGACTCCACAGATACGCAGTATTTT

j_call: TRBJ2-1
clone_size: NA
v_call: TRBV6-1
d_call: TRBD2
cdr3_length: 15
cdr3_aa: CASSELAGSYNEQFF
cdr3_nt: TGTGCCAGCAGTGAACTAGCGGGCTCCTACAATGAGCAGTTCTTC

j_call: TRBJ2-2
clone_size: medium-sized
v_call: TRBV10-3
d_call: TRBD2
cdr3_length: 14
cdr3_aa: CAIGRGGNTGELFF
cdr3_nt: TGTGCCATCGGGAGGGGTGGTAACACCGGGGAGCTGTTTTTT

j_call: TRBJ2-1
clone_size: NA
v_call: TRBV6-4
d_call: TRBD1
cdr3_length: 14
cdr3_aa: CASSEVGTGGEQFF
cdr3_nt: TGTGCCAGCAGTGAGGTCGGGACAGGGGGTGAGCAGTTCTTC

j_call: TRBJ1-5
clone_size: NA
v_call: TRBV5-1
d_call: NA
cdr3_length: 15
cdr3_aa: CASSLGGHSNQPQHF
cdr3_nt: TGCGCCAGCAGCTTGGGGGGGCATAGCAATCAGCCCCAGCATTTT

j_call: TRBJ1-1
clone_size: medium-sized
v_call: TRBV7-9
d_call: NA
cdr3_length: 15
cdr3_aa: CASSLAGPMNTEAFF
cdr3_nt: TGTGCCAGCAGCTTAGCGGGCCCGATGAACACTGAAGCTTTCTTT

j_call: TRBJ2-1
clone_size: few
v_call: TRBV9
d_call: TRBD2
cdr3_length: 14
cdr3_aa: CASRSGGPYNEQFF
cdr3_nt: TGTGCCAGCAGGTCGGGGGGGCCCTACAATGAGCAGTTCTTC

j_call: TRBJ2-5
clone_size: NA
v_call: TRBV2
d_call: TRBD1
cdr3_length: 14
cdr3_aa: CASRIQGAGETQYF
cdr3_nt: TGTGCCAGCAGAATACAGGGGGCTGGTGAGACCCAGTACTTC